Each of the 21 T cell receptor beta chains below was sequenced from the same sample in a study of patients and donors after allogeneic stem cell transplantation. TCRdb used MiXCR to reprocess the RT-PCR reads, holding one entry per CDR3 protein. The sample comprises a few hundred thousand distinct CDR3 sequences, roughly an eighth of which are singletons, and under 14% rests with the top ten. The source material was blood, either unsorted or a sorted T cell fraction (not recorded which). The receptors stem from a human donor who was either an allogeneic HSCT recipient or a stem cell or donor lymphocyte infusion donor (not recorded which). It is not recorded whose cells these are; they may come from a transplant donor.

This CDR3 is CAALPCGGGSYNEQFF. The DNA of the CDR3 is TGTGCCGCCCTCCCTTGCGGCGGGGGTTCCTACAATGAGCAGTTCTTC. The chain employs TRBV3-1 and TRBJ2-1, with 7 bases aligning to TRBD2. Germline V CDR1 and CDR2: LGHDT, YNNKEL (reference sequence). V lost 11 bases, J lost 1 base, and 14 bases stayed unmatched. The CDR3 is 16 amino acids.

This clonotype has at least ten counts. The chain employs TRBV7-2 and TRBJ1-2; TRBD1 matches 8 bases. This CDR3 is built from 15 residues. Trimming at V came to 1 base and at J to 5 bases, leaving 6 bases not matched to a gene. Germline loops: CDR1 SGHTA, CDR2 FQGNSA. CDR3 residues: CASSLGMTGEYGYTF. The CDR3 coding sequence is TGTGCCAGCAGCTTAGGAATGACAGGGGAATATGGCTACACCTTC.

CDR3 residues: CSASRTSGGTDTQYF. DNA for the CDR3: TGCAGTGCTAGTAGGACTAGCGGGGGCACAGATACGCAGTATTTT. This sequence joins TRBV20-1 and TRBJ2-3, with TRBD2 matching over 12 bases. With 3 bases clipped from V and 1 base from J, the junction kept 2 bases outside the gene matches. In germline, CDR1 is DFQATT, CDR2 SNEGSKA (reference sequence). This CDR3 comprises 15 residues.

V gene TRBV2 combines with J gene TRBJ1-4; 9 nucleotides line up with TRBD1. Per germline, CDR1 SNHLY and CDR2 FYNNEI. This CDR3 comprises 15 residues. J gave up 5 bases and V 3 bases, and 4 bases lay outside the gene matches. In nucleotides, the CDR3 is TGTGCCAGCAGTGACATCGGGACAGGGAATGAAAAACTGTTTTTT. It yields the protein CASSDIGTGNEKLFF.

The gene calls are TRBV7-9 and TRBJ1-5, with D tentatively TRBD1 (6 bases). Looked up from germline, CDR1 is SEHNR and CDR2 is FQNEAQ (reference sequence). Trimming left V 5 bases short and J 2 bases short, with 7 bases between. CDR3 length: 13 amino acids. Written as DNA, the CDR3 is TGTGCCAGCAGCCGGACAGGCAATCAGCCCCAGCATTTT. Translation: CASSRTGNQPQHF.

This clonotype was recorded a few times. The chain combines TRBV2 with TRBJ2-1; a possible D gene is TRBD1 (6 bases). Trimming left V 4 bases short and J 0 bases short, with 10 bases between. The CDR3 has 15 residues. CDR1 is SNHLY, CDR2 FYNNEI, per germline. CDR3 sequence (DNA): TGTGCCAGCAGTGCGTGGGGGCCCTCCTACAATGAGCAGTTCTTC. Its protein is CASSAWGPSYNEQFF.

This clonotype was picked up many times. The CDR3 loop reads CASSVAPSVPQETQYF. Written as DNA, the CDR3 is TGTGCCAGCAGCGTAGCTCCTAGCGTACCACAAGAGACCCAGTACTTC. This rearrangement joins TRBV9 to TRBJ2-5; perhaps TRBD2 as D (6 bases). Germline assignment: CDR1 SGDLS and CDR2 YYNGEE. CDR3 length: 16 amino acids. Trimming left V 0 bases short and J 2 bases short, with 14 bases between.

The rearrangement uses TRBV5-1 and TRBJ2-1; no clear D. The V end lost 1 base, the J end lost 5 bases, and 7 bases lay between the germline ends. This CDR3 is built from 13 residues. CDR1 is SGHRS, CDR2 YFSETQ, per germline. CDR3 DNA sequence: TGCGCCAGCAGCTTGAACGAGAACAATGAGCAGTTCTTC. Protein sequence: CASSLNENNEQFF.

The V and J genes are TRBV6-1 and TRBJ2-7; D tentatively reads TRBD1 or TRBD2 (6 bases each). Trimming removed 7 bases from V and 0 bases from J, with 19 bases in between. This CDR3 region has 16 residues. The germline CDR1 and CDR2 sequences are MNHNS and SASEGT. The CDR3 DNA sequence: TGTGCCAGCAAGGGGGTGGGACTGAGGAGCTCCTACGAGCAGTACTTC. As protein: CASKGVGLRSSYEQYF.

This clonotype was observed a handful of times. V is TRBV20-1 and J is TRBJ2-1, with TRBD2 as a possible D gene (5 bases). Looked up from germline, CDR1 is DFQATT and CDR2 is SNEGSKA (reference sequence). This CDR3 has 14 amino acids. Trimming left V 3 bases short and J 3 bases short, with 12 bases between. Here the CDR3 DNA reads TGCAGTGCTAGTGGGCGGGTTCTCTACAATGAGCAGTTCTTC. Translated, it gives CSASGRVLYNEQFF.

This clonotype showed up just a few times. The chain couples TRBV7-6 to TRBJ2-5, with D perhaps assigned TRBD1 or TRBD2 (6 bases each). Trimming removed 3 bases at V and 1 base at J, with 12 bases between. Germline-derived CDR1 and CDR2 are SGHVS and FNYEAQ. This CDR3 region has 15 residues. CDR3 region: CASSFRWGAQETQYF. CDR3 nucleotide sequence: TGTGCCAGCAGCTTTCGCTGGGGGGCCCAAGAGACCCAGTACTTC.

CDR3 nucleotides: TGTGCCAGCAGCGTAGGTAATAGAGGCTACACCTTC. Translated: CASSVGNRGYTF. The chain uses TRBV9 and TRBJ1-2; D unclear. The CDR3 contains 12 residues. Trimming stripped 0 bases from V and 8 bases from J, with 8 bases between. Germline V gene sequence: CDR1 SGDLS, CDR2 YYNGEE. Full variable domain (missing parts from reference TRBV9 and TRBJ1-2): DSGVTQTPKHLITATGQRVTLRCSPRSGDLSVYWYQQSLDQGLQFLIQYYNGEERAKGNILERFSAQQFPDLHSELNLSSLELGDSALYFCASSVGNRGYTFGSGTRLTVV.

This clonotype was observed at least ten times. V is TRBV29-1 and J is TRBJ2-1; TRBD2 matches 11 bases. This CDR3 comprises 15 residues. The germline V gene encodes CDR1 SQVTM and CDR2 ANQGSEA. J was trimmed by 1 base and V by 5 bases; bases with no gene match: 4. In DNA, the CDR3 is TGCAGCGTTAGGCTAGCGGGAGGTTCCTACAATGAGCAGTTCTTC. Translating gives CSVRLAGGSYNEQFF.

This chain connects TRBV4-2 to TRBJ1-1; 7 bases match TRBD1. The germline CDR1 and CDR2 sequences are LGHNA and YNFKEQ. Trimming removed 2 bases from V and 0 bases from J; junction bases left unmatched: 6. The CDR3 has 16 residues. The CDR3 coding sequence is TGTGCCAGCAGCCAACATATTGACAGGGTGAACACTGAAGCTTTCTTT. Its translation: CASSQHIDRVNTEAFF.

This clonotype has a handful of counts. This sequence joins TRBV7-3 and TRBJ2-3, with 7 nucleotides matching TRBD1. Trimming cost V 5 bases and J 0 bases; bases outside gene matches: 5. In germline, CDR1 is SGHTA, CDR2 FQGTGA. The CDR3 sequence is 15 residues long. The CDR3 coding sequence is TGTGCCAGCAGCACCGGACAGGATAGCACAGATACGCAGTATTTT. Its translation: CASSTGQDSTDTQYF.

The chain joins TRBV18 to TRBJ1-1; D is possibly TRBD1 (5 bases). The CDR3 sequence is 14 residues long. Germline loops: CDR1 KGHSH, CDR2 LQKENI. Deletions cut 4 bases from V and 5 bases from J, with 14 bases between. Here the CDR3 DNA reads TGTGCCAGCTCACTAAGTGGGGGGGAAACTGAAGCTTTCTTT. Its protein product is CASSLSGGETEAFF.

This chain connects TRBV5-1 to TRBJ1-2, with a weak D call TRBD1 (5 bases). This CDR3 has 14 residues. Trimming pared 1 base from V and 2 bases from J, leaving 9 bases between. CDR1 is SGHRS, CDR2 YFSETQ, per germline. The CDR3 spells CASSLQGLNYGYTF. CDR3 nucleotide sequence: TGCGCCAGCAGCTTGCAGGGTCTCAACTATGGCTACACCTTC.

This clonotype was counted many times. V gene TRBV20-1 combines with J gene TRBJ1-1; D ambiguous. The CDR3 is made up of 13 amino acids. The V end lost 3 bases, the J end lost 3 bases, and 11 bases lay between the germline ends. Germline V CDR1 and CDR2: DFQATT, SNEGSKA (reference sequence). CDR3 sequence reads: CSASWLRHTEAFF. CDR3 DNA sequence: TGCAGTGCTAGCTGGCTCCGGCACACTGAAGCTTTCTTT.

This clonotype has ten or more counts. The CDR3 is CSAIETRSYNEQFF. The CDR3 nucleotides read TGCAGTGCTATAGAAACCCGCTCCTACAATGAGCAGTTCTTC. The V call is TRBV20-1, the J call TRBJ2-1; no reliable D call. This CDR3 contains 14 residues. The germline V gene encodes CDR1 DFQATT and CDR2 SNEGSKA (reference sequence). The V end lost 4 bases, the J end lost 0 bases, and 10 bases lay between the germline ends.

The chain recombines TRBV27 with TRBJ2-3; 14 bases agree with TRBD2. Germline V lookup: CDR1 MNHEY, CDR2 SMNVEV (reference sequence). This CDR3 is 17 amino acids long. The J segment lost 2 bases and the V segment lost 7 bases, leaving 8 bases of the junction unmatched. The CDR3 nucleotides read TGTGCCAGCACTAGACTAGCGGGGGGGCAGGCCACAGATACGCAGTATTTT. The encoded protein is CASTRLAGGQATDTQYF.

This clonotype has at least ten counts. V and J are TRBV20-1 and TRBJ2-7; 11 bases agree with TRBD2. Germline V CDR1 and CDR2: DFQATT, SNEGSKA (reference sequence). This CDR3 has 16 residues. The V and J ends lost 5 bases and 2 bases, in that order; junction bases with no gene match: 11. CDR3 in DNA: TGCAGTGCTTCTCGGCTAGCGGGGGGCGCTCCCTACGAGCAGTACTTC. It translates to CSASRLAGGAPYEQYF.